The entry below gives a single T cell receptor (beta chain) sequence along with its context. Its antigen remains unidentified. Per donor, one heparinised blood draw averaged around 120 mL. The entirety of the isolated RNA underwent reverse transcription, so expressed TCRB transcripts were sequenced. The method was immunoSEQ multiplex PCR; TCRdb's version includes in-frame clones alone and lacks a portion of them. This sample has 250,000 or so clones, with approximately 20% found just once. These data originate in a study of beta chain features in type 1 diabetes. Study conclusions and caveats: A greater similarity of naive, central memory and Treg TCRB repertoires was seen among patients than among healthy donors. TCRB CDR3s from Type 1 diabetes patients were moderately but significantly shorter in all four CD4+ subsets.

CDR1 and CDR2 (germline): SGHRS, YFSETQ. The CDR3 is 15 amino acids. V was clipped by 3 bases and J by 6 bases; unmatched bases: 9. This clonotype was sampled from a woman between 40 and 55 years old with type 1 diabetes. The V gene is TRBV5-1, the J gene TRBJ2-1; 7 bases align to TRBD2. Sequencing was done on a sample of naive CD4+ T cells from blood. CDR3 loop: CASSSLGGMVNEQFF. CDR3 coding DNA: TGCGCCAGCAGCTCCCTGGGGGGGATGGTCAATGAGCAGTTCTTC.